A selection of T cell receptor beta chains follows, all from one sample in a study of beta chain features in type 1 diabetes. The protocol was immunoSEQ multiplex PCR, while the TCRdb copy is restricted to in-frame clones and leaves out a portion. The data hold over 500,000 clones, with roughly a sixth observed a single time. Sequencing used naive CD4+ T cells from blood. These receptor sequences come from a man between 18 and 29 years old in good health. The conserved cysteine and the conserved F or W are not part of the CDR3 here. The order of the fields is V gene, J gene, clone size, CDR3 protein. Where a row states a size, it is once, few, many or the class of an expanded clone; other rows omit it.

TRBV6-5	TRBJ2-6	NA	ASIRADSGANVLT
TRBV5-6	TRBJ2-5	NA	ASSQGPGQETQY
TRBV6-5	TRBJ2-2	few	ASSPQGADTGELF
TRBV10-3	TRBJ2-2	NA	AIRGTGDTGELF
TRBV5-1	TRBJ2-7	NA	ASSRDSIYEQY
TRBV9	TRBJ1-5	NA	ASSPGIVLNQPQH
TRBV6-1	TRBJ2-3	few	ASSTDRVKDTQY
TRBV4-1	TRBJ2-3	NA	ASSGSGGAAGDTQY
TRBV27	TRBJ2-5	NA	ASSLYGQQETQY
TRBV28	TRBJ2-1	NA	ASRGERSEQF
TRBV4-1	TRBJ1-2	few	ASSPSSQGAVIGYT
TRBV7-2	TRBJ2-5	NA	ASSLATSGGIGFETQY
TRBV16	TRBJ1-1	NA	ASSRGHEPEAF
TRBV6-5	TRBJ2-1	NA	ASSRTSGRVEQF
TRBV6-6	TRBJ2-2	NA	ASSGTGANTGELF
TRBV13	TRBJ2-6	NA	ASSSGPWGRTGANVLT
TRBV6-1	TRBJ2-5	few	ASSTTGVETQY
TRBV6-1	TRBJ1-1	NA	ASSERGLNTEAF
TRBV10-3	TRBJ2-7	few	AISEETPSYEQY
TRBV15	NA	few	ATSREGTGYEQY
TRBV9	TRBJ1-2	NA	ASSVAVDYGYT
TRBV10-3	TRBJ2-2	NA	AITNTLNTGELF
TRBV2	TRBJ2-4	NA	ASRGGQAGF
TRBV6-5	TRBJ2-7	NA	ASSYSGKWYEQY
TRBV7-6	TRBJ1-5	NA	ASSLGAGLINQPQH
TRBV6-5	TRBJ1-1	few	ASSYKGRAF
TRBV28	TRBJ1-1	few	ASTGQNGIEAF
TRBV18	TRBJ2-7	NA	ASSPWGPDEQY
TRBV9	TRBJ2-5	few	ASSVSLRAGGQETQY
TRBV4-3	TRBJ2-4	few	ASSPTRAVAKNIQY
TRBV18	TRBJ2-7	NA	ASSPGLASLGNEQY
TRBV28	TRBJ2-4	NA	ASSKQGAFYIQY
TRBV27	TRBJ1-2	few	ASSLSSLGGRPYGYT
TRBV5-4	TRBJ2-5	NA	ASSLDSSSSNQY
TRBV27	TRBJ1-1	NA	ASSFGWGWAEAF
TRBV28	TRBJ2-7	few	ASSLTGLSYEQY
TRBV2	TRBJ2-5	few	ASTRGYQETQY
TRBV14	TRBJ1-3	few	ASSQPGSYRNTIY
TRBV7-9	TRBJ2-3	NA	ASSLAGAEDTQY
TRBV6-6	TRBJ1-4	few	ASSSTDRGLEKLF
TRBV4-2	TRBJ2-7	few	ASSPTWTGAYEQY